This T cell receptor beta chain was identified in a study of cytomegalovirus exposure and HLA in healthy donors. Looked up from germline, CDR1 is SGHVS and CDR2 is FNYEAQ. V trimming: 5 bases; J trimming: 3 bases; junction bases outside the gene matches: 6. This CDR3 contains 16 residues. This clone showed up just once. Antigen unknown. Findings and limits, study-wide: A later analysis reportedly found fewer N-insertions in an Asian-associated ancestry cluster than the approximately 670-donor mean.

PCR primers comprised 60 Vbeta and 13 Jbeta primers. The table came from immunoSEQ multiplex PCR; TCRdb's copy has only in-frame clones and leaves some out. Found here are 150,000 to 170,000 clones, roughly 74% of them singletons; the top ten hold 2.8%. This TCR came from a man aged 18 to 30 in good health and CMV-seronegative. The sample consisted of PBMCs. The gene calls are TRBV7-6 and TRBJ1-6; 8 bases map to TRBD1. CDR3 sequence reads: CASSERQGNYNSPLHF. The CDR3 nucleotides are TGTGCCAGCAGCGAGAGACAGGGGAACTATAATTCACCCCTCCACTTT. The full variable domain, in which reference TRBV7-6 and TRBJ1-6 provide the parts outside the CDR3, is GAGVSQSPRYKVTKRGQDVALRCDPISGHVSLYWYRQALGQGPEFLTYFNYEAQQDKSGLPNDRFSAERPEGSISTLTIQRTEQRDSAMYRCASSERQGNYNSPLHFGNGTRLTVT.